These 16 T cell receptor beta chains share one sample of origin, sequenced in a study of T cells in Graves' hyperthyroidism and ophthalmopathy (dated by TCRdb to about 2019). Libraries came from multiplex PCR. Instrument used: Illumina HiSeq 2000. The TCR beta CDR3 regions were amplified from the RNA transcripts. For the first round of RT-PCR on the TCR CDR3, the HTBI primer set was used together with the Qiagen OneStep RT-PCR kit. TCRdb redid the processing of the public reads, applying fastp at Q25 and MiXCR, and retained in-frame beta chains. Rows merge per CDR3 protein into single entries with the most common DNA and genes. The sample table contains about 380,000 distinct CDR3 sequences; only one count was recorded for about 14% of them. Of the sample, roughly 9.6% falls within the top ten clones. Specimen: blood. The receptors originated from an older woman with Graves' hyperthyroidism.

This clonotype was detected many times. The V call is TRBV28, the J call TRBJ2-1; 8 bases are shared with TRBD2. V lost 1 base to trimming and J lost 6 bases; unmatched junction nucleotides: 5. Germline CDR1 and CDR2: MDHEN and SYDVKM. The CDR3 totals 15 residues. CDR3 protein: CASSLSVSGTNEQFF. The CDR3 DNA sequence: TGTGCCAGCAGTTTATCGGTTAGCGGGACCAATGAGCAGTTCTTC.

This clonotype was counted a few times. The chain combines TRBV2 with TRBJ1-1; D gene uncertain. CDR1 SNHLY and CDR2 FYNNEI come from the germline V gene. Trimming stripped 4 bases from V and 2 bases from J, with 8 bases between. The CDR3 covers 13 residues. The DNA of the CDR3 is TGTGCCAGCAGTGCCGATCATAACACTGAAGCTTTCTTT. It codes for CASSADHNTEAFF.

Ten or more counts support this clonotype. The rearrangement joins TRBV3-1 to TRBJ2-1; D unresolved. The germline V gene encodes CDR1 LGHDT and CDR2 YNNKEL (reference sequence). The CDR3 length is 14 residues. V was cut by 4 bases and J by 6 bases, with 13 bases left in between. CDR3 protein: CASSLTSVANEQFF. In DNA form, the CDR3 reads TGTGCCAGCAGCCTTACATCAGTCGCCAATGAGCAGTTCTTC.

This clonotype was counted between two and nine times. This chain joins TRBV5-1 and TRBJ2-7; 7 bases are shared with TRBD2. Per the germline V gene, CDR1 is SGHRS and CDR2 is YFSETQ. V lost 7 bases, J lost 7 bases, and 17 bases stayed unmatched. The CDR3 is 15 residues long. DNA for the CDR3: TGCGCCAGCCGGACTTATGGGGGAGGGCCGGAAGAGCAGTACTTC. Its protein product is CASRTYGGGPEEQYF.

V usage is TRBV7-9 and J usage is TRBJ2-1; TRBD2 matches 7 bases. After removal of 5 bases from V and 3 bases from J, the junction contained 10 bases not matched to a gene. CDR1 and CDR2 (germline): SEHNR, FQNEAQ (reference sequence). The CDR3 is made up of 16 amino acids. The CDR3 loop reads CASSQIAGLDYNEQFF. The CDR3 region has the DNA TGTGCCAGCAGCCAAATAGCGGGTCTAGACTACAATGAGCAGTTCTTC.

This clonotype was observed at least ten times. The CDR3 region has the DNA TGTGCCAGCAGCAAAGACAGCGACTGGGGCTACACCTTC. This gives the protein CASSKDSDWGYTF. The J gene is TRBJ1-2, the V gene TRBV7-8; perhaps TRBD1 as D (5 bases). The ends were cut back, 5 bases at V and 8 bases at J, with 15 bases in the middle. This CDR3 spans 13 amino acids. Germline V gene sequence: CDR1 SGHVS, CDR2 FQNEAQ.

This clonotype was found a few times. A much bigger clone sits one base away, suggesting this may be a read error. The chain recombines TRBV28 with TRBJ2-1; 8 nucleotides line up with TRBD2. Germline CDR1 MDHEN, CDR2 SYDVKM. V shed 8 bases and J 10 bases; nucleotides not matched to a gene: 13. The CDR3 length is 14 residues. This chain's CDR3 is CASGGPTSGYEQFF. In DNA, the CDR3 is TGTGCCAGCGGGGGACCCACTAGCGGTTACGAGCAGTTCTTC.

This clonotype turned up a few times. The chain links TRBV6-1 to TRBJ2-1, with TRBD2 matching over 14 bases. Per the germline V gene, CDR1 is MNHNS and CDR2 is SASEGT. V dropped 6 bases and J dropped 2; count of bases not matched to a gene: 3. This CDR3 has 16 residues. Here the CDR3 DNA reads TGTGCCAGCAGGGGACTAGCGGGAGCTCCCTACAATGAGCAGTTCTTC. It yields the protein CASRGLAGAPYNEQFF.

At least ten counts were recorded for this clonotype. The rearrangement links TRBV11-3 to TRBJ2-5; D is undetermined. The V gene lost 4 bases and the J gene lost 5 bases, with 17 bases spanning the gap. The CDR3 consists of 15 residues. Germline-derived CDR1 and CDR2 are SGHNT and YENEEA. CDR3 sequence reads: CASSSIQASRETQYF. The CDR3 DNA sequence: TGTGCCAGCAGCTCGATCCAGGCGTCACGGGAGACCCAGTACTTC.

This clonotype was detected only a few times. CDR3 sequence reads: CAITGGRNTNTGELFF. The CDR3 DNA reads TGTGCCATCACAGGCGGGAGGAATACGAACACCGGGGAGCTGTTTTTT. The chain recombines TRBV10-3 with TRBJ2-2; 8 bases fit TRBD2. CDR1 and CDR2 (germline): ENHRY, SYGVKD. The CDR3 contains 16 residues. The V segment lost 7 bases and the J segment 0 bases; nucleotides outside the gene matches: 7.

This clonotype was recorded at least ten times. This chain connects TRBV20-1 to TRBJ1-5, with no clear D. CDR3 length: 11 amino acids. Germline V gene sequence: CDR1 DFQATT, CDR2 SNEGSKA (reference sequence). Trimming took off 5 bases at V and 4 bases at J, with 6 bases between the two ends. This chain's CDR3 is CSASRNQPQHF. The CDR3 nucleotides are TGCAGTGCTTCCAGAAATCAGCCCCAGCATTTT.

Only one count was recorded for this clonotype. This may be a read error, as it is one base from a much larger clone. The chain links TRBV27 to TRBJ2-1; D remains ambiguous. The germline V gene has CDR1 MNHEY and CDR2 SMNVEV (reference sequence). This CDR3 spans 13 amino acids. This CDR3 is CASSSLEHNGQFF. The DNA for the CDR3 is TGTGCCAGCAGTTCCCTAGAACACAATGGGCAGTTCTTC.

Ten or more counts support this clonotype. DNA of the CDR3: TGTGCCAGCAGCCGTACCGGGACTTTAGGCAATCAGCCCCAGCATTTT. Translation gives CASSRTGTLGNQPQHF. V usage is TRBV11-3 and J usage is TRBJ1-5, with D perhaps TRBD1 (5 bases). In germline, CDR1 is SGHNT, CDR2 YENEEA. The length of the CDR3 is 16 residues. Between the trimmed V and J ends, which lost 5 bases and 2 bases, there was a span of 16 bases.

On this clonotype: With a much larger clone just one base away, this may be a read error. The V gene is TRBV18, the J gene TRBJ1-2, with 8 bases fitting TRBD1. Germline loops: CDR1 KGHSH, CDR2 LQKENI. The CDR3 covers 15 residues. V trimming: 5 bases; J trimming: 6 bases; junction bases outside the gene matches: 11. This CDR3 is CASSGLTGGTDGYTF. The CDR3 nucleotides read TGTGCCAGCTCAGGGCTCACAGGGGGGACGGATGGCTACACCTTC.

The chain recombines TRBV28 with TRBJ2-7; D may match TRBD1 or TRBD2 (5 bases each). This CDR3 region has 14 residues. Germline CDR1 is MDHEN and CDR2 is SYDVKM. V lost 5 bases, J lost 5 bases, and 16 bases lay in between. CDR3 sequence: CASSTHSGTNEQYF. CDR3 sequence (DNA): TGTGCCAGCAGTACCCACTCAGGGACGAACGAGCAGTACTTC.

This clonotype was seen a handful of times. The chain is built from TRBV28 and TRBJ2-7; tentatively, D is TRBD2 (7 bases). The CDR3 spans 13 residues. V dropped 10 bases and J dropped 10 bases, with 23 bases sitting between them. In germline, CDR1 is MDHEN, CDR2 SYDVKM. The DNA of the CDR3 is TGTGCCACCCTAGGGGGGGCACCTTCGGAACAGTACTTC. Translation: CATLGGAPSEQYF.